The present TCR beta chain was sequenced within a study of blood T cells in healthy people across ages. Study summary: In model experiments, template switching was able to capture about one barcoded beta molecule for every two T cells that were present. Findings and caveats of the study: Across samples, TCR beta diversity tracked strongly with naive T cell percentage. Fewer expanded clones and more diversity marked long-lived versus aged donors.

V was trimmed by 5 bases and J by 3 bases, leaving 16 bases between them. Germline CDR1 reads SGHTA; CDR2 reads FQGTGA. This CDR3 has 15 residues. The authors ran a second PCR of about 6 to 11 cycles using a sample-barcoded 5' primer and a J-beta primer mix. Each cDNA molecule, via a template-switch adaptor with 12 random nucleotides, was tagged. TCRdb processed the 5' RACE reads anew with MiXCR; each CDR3 protein has one entry. The data hold fewer than 2 million distinct CDR3 sequences, with 39% observed a single time. Notes on this clonotype: Its antigen is currently unknown.

Sequencing was done on a sample of blood. The chain combines TRBV7-3 with TRBJ1-1, with a tentative D call TRBD1 (5 bases). This sequence was found in a human donor in good health. Here the CDR3 DNA reads TGTGCCAGCAGCCAGCTCGGGGGAGGGTACACTGAAGCTTTCTTT. It codes for CASSQLGGGYTEAFF.